A selection of T cell receptor beta chains follows, all from one sample in a study of T cells in Graves' hyperthyroidism and ophthalmopathy. Each CDR3 protein is one row after TCRdb ran MiXCR on the multiplex PCR reads. The profile covers around 580,000 distinct CDR3 sequences, with roughly 50% appearing a single time and around 7.7% taken by the ten largest. Sequenced sample: peripheral blood or thyroid tissue (not recorded which). The receptors stem from a woman in her late teens or twenties with Graves' hyperthyroidism. The CDR3 runs from the conserved cysteine through the conserved F or W. The D gene is left open where the match is weak. Size values are once, few and many counts, or a class for expanded clones, and some rows have none.

CSVPDRMNTEAFF | TGCAGCGTCCCGGACAGGATGAACACTGAAGCTTTCTTT | TRBJ1-1 | many | TRBV29-1 | TRBD1
CASTYGQAISYEQYF | TGTGCCAGCACTTATGGACAGGCAATCTCCTACGAGCAGTACTTC | TRBJ2-7 | many | TRBV2 | TRBD1
CASSPQPPETQYF | TGTGCCAGCAGCCCCCAGCCGCCCGAGACCCAGTACTTC | TRBJ2-5 | many | TRBV7-9 | .
CASILSGRAETQYF | TGTGCCAGCATCCTTAGCGGGAGGGCAGAGACCCAGTACTTC | TRBJ2-5 | many | TRBV7-8 | TRBD2
CASSYLRVEDRGTPLHF | TGTGCCAGCAGTTACTTGAGGGTAGAGGACAGGGGTACACCCCTCCACTTT | TRBJ1-6 | . | TRBV6-6 | TRBD1
CSAASPTGVEQETQYF | TGCAGTGCTGCTTCTCCGACAGGGGTGGAACAAGAGACCCAGTACTTC | TRBJ2-5 | many | TRBV20-1 | TRBD1
CASSFLGLAGYEQYF | TGTGCCAGCAGCTTTTTGGGACTAGCGGGCTACGAGCAGTACTTC | TRBJ2-7 | many | TRBV5-5 | TRBD2
CASNSGGAYEQYF | TGTGCCAGCAATAGCGGGGGTGCCTACGAGCAGTACTTC | TRBJ2-7 | many | TRBV12-3/TRBV12-4 | TRBD2
CSASSPEVGYTF | TGCAGTGCTAGTAGTCCAGAGGTTGGCTACACCTTC | TRBJ1-2 | . | TRBV20-1 | .
CSAFPPGTGEVYQPQHF | TGCAGTGCTTTCCCCCCGGGGACAGGGGAGGTATATCAGCCCCAGCATTTT | TRBJ1-5 | many | TRBV20-1 | TRBD1
CASSVALGGVGTEAFF | TGTGCCAGCAGCGTAGCCCTCGGGGGGGTAGGCACTGAAGCTTTCTTT | TRBJ1-1 | many | TRBV9 | .
CASSQVLVAGTQETQYF | TGTGCCAGCAGCCAAGTTCTCGTTGCGGGGACGCAAGAGACCCAGTACTTC | TRBJ2-5 | . | TRBV3-1 | .
CASSSRIGYTF | TGTGCCAGCAGTTCCCGTATAGGCTACACCTTC | TRBJ1-2 | . | TRBV12-3/TRBV12-4 | .
CASRGSPLNYEQYF | TGTGCCAGCAGAGGGAGCCCTCTCAACTACGAGCAGTACTTC | TRBJ2-7 | many | TRBV5-4 | .
CASSELLARETQYF | TGTGCCAGCAGTGAGCTACTAGCACGAGAGACCCAGTACTTC | TRBJ2-5 | many | TRBV2 | .
CSLTGNTEAFF | TGCAGTCTGACAGGGAACACTGAAGCTTTCTTT | TRBJ1-1 | . | TRBV29-1 | .
CASGFEGATNEKLFF | TGTGCTAGTGGTTTTGAAGGGGCAACTAATGAAAAACTGTTTTTT | TRBJ1-4 | . | TRBV12-5 | .
CASSFVGQETQYF | TGTGCCAGCAGCTTCGTGGGCCAAGAGACCCAGTACTTC | TRBJ2-5 | . | TRBV7-9 | .
CASSYDGQGVYEQYF | TGTGCCAGCAGCTACGACGGACAGGGGGTCTACGAGCAGTACTTC | TRBJ2-7 | many | TRBV6-5 | TRBD1
CASSQGGGRGITGELFF | TGCGCCAGCAGCCAAGGGGGTGGGCGTGGGATCACCGGGGAGCTGTTTTTT | TRBJ2-2 | few | TRBV4-3 | .
CATSSRVNYGANVLTF | TGTGCCACCAGCAGTAGGGTGAACTATGGGGCCAACGTCCTGACTTTC | TRBJ2-6 | . | TRBV15 | .
CAGSSTPVQGFNEKLFF | TGCGCCGGCAGCTCGACCCCCGTGCAGGGATTTAATGAAAAACTGTTTTTT | TRBJ1-4 | . | TRBV5-1 | .
CATSDPRGLLEETQYF | TGTGCCACCAGTGACCCTAGGGGGCTTTTAGAAGAGACCCAGTACTTC | TRBJ2-5 | many | TRBV24-1 | TRBD1
CASGKRGQTNEKLFF | TGTGCTAGTGGTAAACGGGGACAGACTAATGAAAAACTGTTTTTT | TRBJ1-4 | few | TRBV12-5 | TRBD1
CATSDETGGGLETQYF | TGTGCCACCAGTGACGAGACGGGAGGGGGCCTTGAGACCCAGTACTTC | TRBJ2-5 | once | TRBV24-1 | .
CSAPQGASSYNSPLHF | TGCAGTGCGCCACAGGGGGCCAGCTCCTATAATTCACCCCTCCACTTT | TRBJ1-6 | . | TRBV20-1 | TRBD1
CASSLVAGPGETQYF | TGTGCCAGCAGCTTAGTGGCGGGACCTGGGGAGACCCAGTACTTC | TRBJ2-5 | many | TRBV7-2 | .
CARTSLSCNAEQYF | TGTGCCAGGACCTCCCTATCATGCAATGCGGAGCAGTACTTC | TRBJ2-7 | many | TRBV6-4 | .